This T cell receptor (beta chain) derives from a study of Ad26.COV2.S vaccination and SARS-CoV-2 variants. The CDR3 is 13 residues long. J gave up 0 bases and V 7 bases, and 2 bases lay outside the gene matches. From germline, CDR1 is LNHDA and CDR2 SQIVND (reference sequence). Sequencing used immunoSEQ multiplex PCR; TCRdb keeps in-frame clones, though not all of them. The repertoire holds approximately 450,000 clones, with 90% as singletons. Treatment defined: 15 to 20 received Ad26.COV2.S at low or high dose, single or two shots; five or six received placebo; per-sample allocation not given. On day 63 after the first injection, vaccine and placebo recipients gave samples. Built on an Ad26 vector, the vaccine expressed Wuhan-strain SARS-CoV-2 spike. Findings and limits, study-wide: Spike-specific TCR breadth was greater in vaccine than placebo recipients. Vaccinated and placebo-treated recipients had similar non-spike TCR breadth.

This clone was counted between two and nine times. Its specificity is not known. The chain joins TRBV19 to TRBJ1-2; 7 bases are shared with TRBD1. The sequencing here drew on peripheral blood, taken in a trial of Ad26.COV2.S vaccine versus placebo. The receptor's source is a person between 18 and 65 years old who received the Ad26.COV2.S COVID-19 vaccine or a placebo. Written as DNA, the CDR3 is TGTGCCAGTAAACAGGGGCCTAACTATGGCTACACCTTC. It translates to CASKQGPNYGYTF.